This TCR beta chain was captured by sequencing in a study of T cells after yellow fever vaccination. Study observations and caveats: Overall, a small share of clonotypes was seen in both CD4 and CD8 compartments.

Germline values: CDR1 LGHDT, CDR2 YNNKEL (reference sequence). This CDR3 spans 14 amino acids. Trimming left V 5 bases short and J 5 bases short, with 14 bases between. For this clonotype: The antigen is undetermined.

Via MiXCR, TCRdb re-called the 5' RACE reads, giving one row per CDR3 protein. The sample consists of about 260,000 distinct CDR3 sequences, roughly 13% of them appearing once. Sequences were derived from CD4+ T cells sorted from PBMCs, sampled 45 days after the yellow fever booster vaccination. The clonotype comes from a man aged 30 to 45 who received the YFV17D yellow fever vaccine. J is TRBJ2-3 and V is TRBV3-1, with TRBD1 as a possible D gene (5 bases). In DNA form, the CDR3 reads TGTGCCAGCAGCTATCAGGGTTCCGGAGATACGCAGTATTTT. It codes for CASSYQGSGDTQYF.